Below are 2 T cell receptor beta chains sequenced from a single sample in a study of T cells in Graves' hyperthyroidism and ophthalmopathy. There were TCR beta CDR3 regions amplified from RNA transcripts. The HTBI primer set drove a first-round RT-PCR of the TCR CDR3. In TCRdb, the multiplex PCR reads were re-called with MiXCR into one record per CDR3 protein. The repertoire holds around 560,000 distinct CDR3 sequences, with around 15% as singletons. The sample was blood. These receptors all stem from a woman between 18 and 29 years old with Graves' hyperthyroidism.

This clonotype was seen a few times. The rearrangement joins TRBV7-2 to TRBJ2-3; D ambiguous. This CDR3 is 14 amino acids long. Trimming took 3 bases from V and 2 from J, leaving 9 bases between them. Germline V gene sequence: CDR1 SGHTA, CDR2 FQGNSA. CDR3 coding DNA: TGTGCCAGCAGCTTCTCAGACCCCACAGATACGCAGTATTTT. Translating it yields CASSFSDPTDTQYF. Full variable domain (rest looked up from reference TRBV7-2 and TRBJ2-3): GAGVSQSPSNKVTEKGKDVELRCDPISGHTALYWYRQSLGQGLEFLIYFQGNSAPDKSGLPSDRFSAERTGGSVSTLTIQRTQQEDSAVYLCASSFSDPTDTQYFGPGTRLTVL.

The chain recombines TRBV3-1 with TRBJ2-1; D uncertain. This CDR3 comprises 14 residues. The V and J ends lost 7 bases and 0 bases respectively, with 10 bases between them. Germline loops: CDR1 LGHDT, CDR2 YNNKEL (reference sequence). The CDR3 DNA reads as TGTGCCAGCACGCGGTCCCCCTCCTACAATGAGCAGTTCTTC. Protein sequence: CASTRSPSYNEQFF.